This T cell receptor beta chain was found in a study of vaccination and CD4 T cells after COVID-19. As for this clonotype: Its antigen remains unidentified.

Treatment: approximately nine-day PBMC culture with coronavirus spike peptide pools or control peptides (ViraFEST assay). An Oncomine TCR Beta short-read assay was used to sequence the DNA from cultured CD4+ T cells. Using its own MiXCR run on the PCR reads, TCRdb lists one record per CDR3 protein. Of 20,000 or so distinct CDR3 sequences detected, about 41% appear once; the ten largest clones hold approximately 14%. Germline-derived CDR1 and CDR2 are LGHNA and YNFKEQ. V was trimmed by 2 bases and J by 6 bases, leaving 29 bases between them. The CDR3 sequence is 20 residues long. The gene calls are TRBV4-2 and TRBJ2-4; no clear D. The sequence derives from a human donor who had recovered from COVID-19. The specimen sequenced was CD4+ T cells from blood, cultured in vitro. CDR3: CASSQTSDPFYNGMRNIQYF. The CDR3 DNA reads TGTGCCAGCAGCCAAACTTCAGACCCCTTTTATAATGGAATGAGAAACATTCAGTACTTC.